This passage covers 8 T cell receptor beta chains from one sample sequenced in a study of CD8 T cells in ankylosing spondylitis. General study results and limits: Blood of patients with ankylosing spondylitis appeared to be characterized by a TCR beta motif of eight highly homologous variants.

TCRdb independently ran MiXCR on the 5' RACE reads; one entry per CDR3 protein. The sample contains about 540,000 distinct CDR3 sequences, over 9.5% of which appear only once. Their recognized antigens are unknown. Sequenced sample: blood, either unsorted or a sorted T cell fraction (not recorded which). These receptors were obtained from a male donor with ankylosing spondylitis.

This chain links TRBV5-1 with TRBJ2-1, with D possibly matching TRBD2 (5 bases). Germline CDR1 is SGHRS and CDR2 is YFSETQ. The CDR3 loop spans 15 amino acids. V was clipped by 0 bases and J by 2 bases, with 9 bases between them. CDR3 in DNA: TGCGCCAGCAGCTTGGCGGCGGGTACCTACAATGAGCAGTTCTTC. This translates into CASSLAAGTYNEQFF.

Only a few counts were recorded for this clonotype. This sequence joins TRBV7-8 and TRBJ2-7; D might be TRBD1 or TRBD2, each matching 5 bases. Germline CDR1 reads SGHVS; CDR2 reads FQNEAQ. Trimming shortened V by 4 bases and J by 2 bases, and 12 bases separated the two germline ends. The CDR3 loop spans 14 amino acids. CDR3: CASSSQLGAYEQYF. The CDR3 nucleotides read TGTGCCAGCAGCTCACAGCTGGGGGCCTACGAGCAGTACTTC.

This clonotype was found many times. This chain links TRBV12-3 or TRBV12-4 with TRBJ2-2; no definite D call. The CDR3 length is 15 residues. V gave up 6 bases and J gave up 5 bases, with 16 bases separating them. DNA of the CDR3: TGTGCCAGCAGCCCCCGGCCGCCCCAAACCGGGGAGCTGTTTTTT. As protein: CASSPRPPQTGELFF.

The sample holds many counts of this clonotype. The gene calls are TRBV11-2 and TRBJ2-3; D is unresolved. CDR1 and CDR2 from the germline V gene are SGHAT and FQNNGV. With 1 base removed from V and 0 bases from J, the gap between germline ends came to 11 bases. The CDR3 totals 16 residues. CDR3 DNA sequence: TGTGCCAGCAGCTTAGGATCGGCTCCTAGCACAGATACGCAGTATTTT. Encoded protein: CASSLGSAPSTDTQYF.

This clonotype appeared a few times. The J gene is TRBJ1-1, the V gene TRBV12-5, with TRBD1 matching over 8 bases. The germline V gene has CDR1 LGHNT and CDR2 FRNRAP. Trimming at V came to 1 base and at J to 8 bases, leaving 12 bases not matched to a gene. This CDR3 is built from 16 residues. The CDR3: CASGLDITGTGTEAFF. The CDR3 coding sequence is TGTGCTAGTGGTTTGGACATCACCGGGACAGGAACAGAAGCTTTCTTT.

A few counts support this clonotype. V usage is TRBV12-3 or TRBV12-4 and J usage is TRBJ1-2, with TRBD1 identical over 9 bases. Trimming took 6 bases from V and 4 from J; bases not matched to a gene: 9. This CDR3 is 15 amino acids long. The CDR3 DNA follows: TGTGCCAGCAGGATTGCCGGGACAGGGATCTATGGCTACACCTTC. Amino acids: CASRIAGTGIYGYTF.

V and J are TRBV7-6 and TRBJ2-7, with a weak D call TRBD2 (6 bases). Germline lookup yields CDR1 SGHVS and CDR2 FNYEAQ. The CDR3 has 15 amino acids. Trimming stripped 1 base from V and 2 bases from J, with 12 bases between. Here the CDR3 reads CASSLGGGPTYEQYF. The CDR3, as DNA: TGTGCCAGCAGCTTAGGGGGAGGACCCACCTACGAGCAGTACTTC. Complete variable domain (other parts from reference TRBV7-6 and TRBJ2-7): GAGVSQSPRYKVTKRGQDVALRCDPISGHVSLYWYRQALGQGPEFLTYFNYEAQQDKSGLPNDRFSAERPEGSISTLTIQRTEQRDSAMYRCASSLGGGPTYEQYFGPGTRLTVT.

Remarks on this clonotype: No conserved phenylalanine or tryptophan ends this CDR3, so it is likely a read error. CDR3 nucleotides: TGTGCCACCAGCAGAGTATCCGGCAGGGTGAGGACCGGGGAGCTGTTTTCT. It yields the protein CATSRVSGRVRTGELFS. V usage is TRBV15 and J usage is TRBJ2-2; tentative D call: TRBD1 (5 bases). CDR3 length: 17 residues. Germline V gene data show CDR1 as LNHNV and CDR2 as YYDKDF (reference sequence). The V end was cut by 1 base, the J end by 5 bases, with 17 bases between.